Listed here is a single TCR beta chain. This sample was taken from a study of human T cells and chemical hapten exposure. Via MiXCR, TCRdb re-called the RACE reads, giving one row per CDR3 protein. The data contain 100,000 or so distinct CDR3 sequences, roughly a tenth of them singletons. Time point given: patch test 2, 6 weeks after DPC sensitization. This sample's treatment: therapeutic diphenylcyclopropenone sensitization with weekly scalp DPC. The germline V gene has CDR1 MNHEY and CDR2 SVGEGT. The CDR3 extends over 15 amino acids. Trimming pared 2 bases from V and 4 bases from J, leaving 15 bases between.

The chain employs TRBV6-2 or TRBV6-3 and TRBJ2-7; no reliable D call. The clonotype was recovered from a woman between 40 and 55 years old with alopecia areata. Some clones in this sample may be carry-over from other donors' samples. The sample was whole blood, taken in connection with sensitization to the hapten diphenylcyclopropenone (DPC). CDR3 region: CASSYRPLIAYEQYF. The CDR3 DNA reads TGTGCCAGCAGTTACAGGCCGCTAATCGCGTACGAGCAGTACTTC.